This TCR beta chain was obtained from a study of control samples from healthy donors and cancer patients. The table came from immunoSEQ multiplex PCR; TCRdb's copy has only in-frame clones and leaves some out. The table shows some 150,000 clones, with 95% to 96% occurring only once. V lost 5 bases to trimming and J lost 7 bases; unmatched junction nucleotides: 8. Per the germline V gene, CDR1 is SGHDN and CDR2 is FVKESK. The CDR3 covers 15 residues. This chain connects TRBV14 to TRBJ2-3; 11 bases fit TRBD1. The sample comprised blood. The TCR was taken from a woman aged 25-40 years in good health. CDR3 bases: TGTGCCAGCAGCTTCAGGACAGGGGGCGTATATACGCAGTATTTT. Translated: CASSFRTGGVYTQYF. The variable domain in full, with the rest retrieved from reference TRBV14 and TRBJ2-3, is EAGVTQFPSHSVIEKGQTVTLRCDPISGHDNLYWYRRVMGKEIKFLLHFVKESKQDESGMPNNRFLAERTGGTYSTLKVQPAELEDSGVYFCASSFRTGGVYTQYFGPGTRLTVL.